This passage covers 23 T cell receptor beta chains from one sample sequenced in a study of blood T cell repertoires in COVID-19. The data were produced by immunoSEQ multiplex PCR, yet TCRdb's version contains in-frame clones alone and is incomplete. The repertoire holds approximately 150,000 clones, with roughly 82% as singletons. The sequenced sample consisted of peripheral blood. The receptors originated from a human donor in a cohort sampled during active COVID-19.

The V and J genes are TRBV6-1 and TRBJ2-2; 7 nucleotides line up with TRBD1. Trimming cost V 3 bases and J 5 bases; bases outside gene matches: 6. The length of the CDR3 is 15 residues. CDR1 and CDR2 from the germline V gene are MNHNS and SASEGT. The CDR3 sequence: CASSDGQDRTGELFF. CDR3 sequence (DNA): TGTGCCAGCAGTGACGGACAGGATCGGACCGGGGAGCTGTTTTTT.

The chain employs TRBV5-6 and TRBJ2-6; D is perhaps TRBD1 (5 bases). This CDR3 has 16 amino acids. Trimming shortened V by 5 bases and J by 0 bases, and 12 bases separated the two germline ends. Germline V gene sequence: CDR1 SGHDT, CDR2 YYEEEE. The CDR3 sequence: CASRLYRSSGANVLTF. The DNA for the CDR3 is TGTGCCAGCAGATTATACAGGAGCTCTGGGGCCAACGTCCTGACTTTC. The full variable domain, rest sourced from reference TRBV5-6 and TRBJ2-6, is DAGVTQSPTHLIKTRGQQVTLRCSPKSGHDTVSWYQQALGQGPQFIFQYYEEEERQRGNFPDRFSGHQFPNYSSELNVNALLLGDSALYLCASRLYRSSGANVLTFGAGSRLTVL.

V is TRBV7-6 and J is TRBJ2-2; no clear D. The CDR3 sequence is 15 residues long. The germline V gene has CDR1 SGHVS and CDR2 FNYEAQ. Trimming cost V 2 bases and J 5 bases, with 12 bases left between them. The CDR3 DNA reads TGTGCCAGCAGCTTACCAAAGTCCGGGACCGGGGAGCTGTTTTTT. This gives the protein CASSLPKSGTGELFF.

This clone occurred a few times. The CDR3 spells CASSFPYTDTQYF. The CDR3 region has the DNA TGTGCCAGCAGCTTCCCGTACACAGATACGCAGTATTTT. The chain uses TRBV7-9 and TRBJ2-3; no reliable D call. CDR1 is SEHNR and CDR2 is FQNEAQ in the germline V gene (reference sequence). CDR3 length: 13 residues. V lost 3 bases to trimming and J lost 2 bases, with 6 bases between them.

DNA for the CDR3: TGTGCCAGCATGGTAGTCGGGTCAGCTCAAGAGACCCAGTACTTC. It is translated as CASMVVGSAQETQYF. The chain joins TRBV28 to TRBJ2-5; no reliable D call. Germline V gene lookup returns CDR1 MDHEN and CDR2 SYDVKM. The germline V and J ends were trimmed by 7 bases and 2 bases, with 17 bases remaining between them. This CDR3 spans 15 amino acids.

This clone was counted once. The rearrangement links TRBV10-3 to TRBJ1-5, with 11 positions matching TRBD1. The V segment lost 6 bases and the J segment 5 bases; nucleotides outside the gene matches: 3. Germline assignment: CDR1 ENHRY and CDR2 SYGVKD. CDR3 length equals 14 residues. CDR3 loop: CAIRDRGLDQPQHF. CDR3 DNA: TGTGCCATCAGGGACAGGGGGCTTGATCAGCCCCAGCATTTT.

Notes on this clone: Other DNA variants within this sample encode the same CDR3. The chain uses TRBV28 and TRBJ2-7, with D perhaps TRBD1 (6 bases). Germline values: CDR1 MDHEN, CDR2 SYDVKM. The length of the CDR3 is 12 residues. With 4 bases removed from V and 3 bases from J, the gap between germline ends came to 7 bases. The CDR3 region has the DNA TGTGCCAGCAGTTACAGGGACTACGAGCAGTACTTC. This sequence encodes CASSYRDYEQYF.

V is TRBV10-3 and J is TRBJ2-2, with 10 bases lining up with TRBD2. CDR1 and CDR2 (germline): ENHRY, SYGVKD. The length of the CDR3 is 18 residues. The J segment lost 1 base and the V segment lost 5 bases, leaving 10 bases of the junction unmatched. CDR3 residues: CAISSRHIAGGNTGELFF. The CDR3 coding sequence is TGTGCCATCAGTTCCCGTCACATAGCGGGGGGGAACACCGGGGAGCTGTTTTTT.

This clone was observed once. The chain employs TRBV28 and TRBJ2-7; the D gene is possibly TRBD1 (5 bases). The length of the CDR3 is 14 residues. The germline V gene has CDR1 MDHEN and CDR2 SYDVKM. V was pared by 6 bases and J by 2 bases, with 14 bases between. The CDR3 loop is CASRKAGPAYEQYF. Here the CDR3 DNA reads TGTGCCAGCAGGAAGGCAGGGCCAGCCTACGAGCAGTACTTC. The whole variable domain, filled in from reference TRBV28 and TRBJ2-7, reads DVKVTQSSRYLVKRTGEKVFLECVQDMDHENMFWYRQDPGLGLRLIYFSYDVKMKEKGDIPEGYSVSREKKERFSLILESASTNQTSMYLCASRKAGPAYEQYFGPGTRLTVT.

The gene calls are TRBV19 and TRBJ2-1; TRBD2 matches 7 bases. With V trimmed by 6 bases and J by 2 bases, 7 bases remained unmatched. Germline assignment: CDR1 LNHDA and CDR2 SQIVND (reference sequence). The CDR3 runs 15 residues. Here the CDR3 reads CASRGASGAYNEQFF. CDR3 nucleotides: TGTGCCAGTAGAGGGGCTAGCGGAGCCTACAATGAGCAGTTCTTC.

The chain joins TRBV2 to TRBJ2-7, with TRBD1 as a possible D gene (5 bases). Germline values: CDR1 SNHLY, CDR2 FYNNEI. Trimming removed 4 bases at V and 3 bases at J, with 10 bases between. CDR3 length: 13 residues. DNA of the CDR3: TGTGCCAGCAGTGTGGTGGACAACTACGAGCAGTACGTC. Translation: CASSVVDNYEQYV.

The V call is TRBV6-5, the J call TRBJ1-1; D gene ambiguous. The CDR3 runs to 14 residues. The V gene lost 0 bases and the J gene lost 5 bases, with 10 bases spanning the gap. Germline loops: CDR1 MNHEY, CDR2 SVGAGI. The CDR3 region is CASSYSKVGTEAFF. The CDR3 DNA reads TGTGCCAGCAGTTACTCGAAAGTCGGGACTGAAGCTTTCTTT.

The chain uses TRBV6-6 and TRBJ2-2; 8 nucleotides line up with TRBD2. Trimming removed 6 bases from V and 7 bases from J; junction bases left unmatched: 7. CDR3 size: 14 residues. Germline CDR1 MNHNY, CDR2 SVGAGI (reference sequence). The CDR3 region has the DNA TGTGCCAGCAGCTGGACTAGCCGTGGCGGGGAGCTGTTTTTT. Its translation: CASSWTSRGGELFF.

The genes are TRBV27 and TRBJ2-3; D gene uncertain. Germline V gene sequence: CDR1 MNHEY, CDR2 SMNVEV (reference sequence). With 5 bases removed from V and 5 bases from J, the gap between germline ends came to 11 bases. The CDR3 has 13 amino acids. The CDR3 nucleotides read TGTGCCAGCAGTCCGCCCCCACTAGATACGCAGTATTTT. The encoded protein is CASSPPPLDTQYF.

This clone has only one observation. The chain couples TRBV19 to TRBJ2-4; possibly TRBD2 for D (6 bases). The CDR3 has 16 residues. V was pared by 7 bases and J by 0 bases, with 16 bases between. In germline, CDR1 is LNHDA, CDR2 SQIVND (reference sequence). The CDR3 DNA sequence: TGTGCCAGTACGGATCCTCGCGGGAAAGCCAAAAACATTCAGTACTTC. This translates into CASTDPRGKAKNIQYF.

Here the CDR3 reads CASQMGQGGFNEQFF. In DNA form, the CDR3 reads TGCGCCAGCCAGATGGGCCAGGGTGGTTTCAATGAGCAGTTCTTC. The rearrangement joins TRBV5-1 to TRBJ2-1; the D gene is possibly TRBD1 (5 bases). V was trimmed by 7 bases and J by 6 bases, leaving 20 bases between them. CDR1 SGHRS and CDR2 YFSETQ come from the germline V gene. The CDR3 spans 15 residues.

The chain carries TRBV6-2 or TRBV6-3 and TRBJ2-5; tentative D call: TRBD1 (5 bases). Germline lookup yields CDR1 MNHEY and CDR2 SVGEGT. V was shortened by 5 bases and J by 5 bases, with 18 bases between the two germline ends. The CDR3 contains 15 residues. Written as DNA, the CDR3 is TGTGCCAGCAGTCCAAATCTGGGGCAAGGGGAGACCCAGTACTTC. Translated: CASSPNLGQGETQYF.

This clone has more than one count but fewer than ten. Other DNA sequences in the same sample also yield this CDR3. The chain has TRBV28 and TRBJ1-5; no clear D gene. V gave up 5 bases and J gave up 0 bases, with 8 bases separating them. Germline lookup yields CDR1 MDHEN and CDR2 SYDVKM. The CDR3 extends over 14 amino acids. CDR3 sequence (DNA): TGTGCCAGCAGTCGGGGTTATAGCAATCAGCCCCAGCATTTT. Amino acids: CASSRGYSNQPQHF.

This rearrangement joins TRBV30 to TRBJ1-6; no clear D gene. Looked up from germline, CDR1 is GTSNPN and CDR2 is SVGIG (reference sequence). CDR3 length: 17 residues. The V end was cut by 7 bases, the J end by 0 bases, with 19 bases between. CDR3 bases: TGTGCCTCGGAGAGGTTTTCGGATAGCTCCTATAATTCACCCCTCCACTTT. Translated: CASERFSDSSYNSPLHF. The variable domain in full, completed from reference TRBV30 and TRBJ1-6, reads SQTIHQWPATLVQPVGSPLSLECTVEGTSNPNLYWYRQAAGRGLQLLFYSVGIGQISSEVPQNLSASRPQDRQFILSSKKLLLSDSGFYLCASERFSDSSYNSPLHFGNGTRLTVT.

This clone was picked up one time. The chain recombines TRBV7-9 with TRBJ2-2, with 8 bases identical to TRBD2. The J segment lost 2 bases and the V segment lost 3 bases, leaving 8 bases of the junction unmatched. Germline lookup yields CDR1 SEHNR and CDR2 FQNEAQ (reference sequence). This CDR3 contains 17 residues. CDR3 in amino acids: CASSFAPGLGNTGELFF. The CDR3 bases are TGTGCCAGCAGCTTTGCTCCGGGACTAGGAAACACCGGGGAGCTGTTTTTT.

This chain uses TRBV7-3 with TRBJ2-5; 10 bases map to TRBD2. With V trimmed by 0 bases and J by 2 bases, 0 bases remained unmatched. CDR3 length: 15 residues. CDR1 and CDR2 from the germline V gene are SGHTA and FQGTGA. The CDR3 nucleotides read TGTGCCAGCAGCTTAACAGCGGGGGGGCAAGAGACCCAGTACTTC. Its protein is CASSLTAGGQETQYF.

The chain employs TRBV15 and TRBJ1-2; D is perhaps TRBD1 (5 bases). Per the germline V gene, CDR1 is LNHNV and CDR2 is YYDKDF (reference sequence). The V end lost 1 base, the J end lost 4 bases, and 22 bases lay between the germline ends. This CDR3 comprises 18 residues. For the CDR3, the DNA is TGTGCCACCAGCAGAGCCGCCGGCGGGGGAGGGTCGGGCTATGGCTACACCTTC. Translation gives CATSRAAGGGGSGYGYTF.

The chain is built from TRBV9 and TRBJ2-5; TRBD1 is a possible D gene (6 bases). Germline assignment: CDR1 SGDLS and CDR2 YYNGEE. V lost 2 bases and J 2 bases, leaving 13 bases between the germline ends. The CDR3 has 15 amino acids. The CDR3 here is CASSVSGRGQETQYF. DNA of the CDR3: TGTGCCAGCAGCGTCTCTGGTAGGGGGCAAGAGACCCAGTACTTC.